Listed below are T cell receptor beta chains from one sample, sequenced in a study of graft-versus-host responses after intestinal transplantation. TCRdb keeps only in-frame clones here, not all; method: immunoSEQ multiplex PCR. The table lists roughly 85,000 clones, around 93% of them singletons, with about 8% in the top ten. No antigen has been identified for these receptors. Sample: unstimulated CD8+ T cells sorted from spleen or lymph node cells, taken before transplant. These receptors were obtained from a human donor who was the organ donor for an intestinal transplant. Each CDR3 is given with its conserved first and last residue. A D gene is named only where the DNA matches it firmly. The size of a clone is reported for some rows only, either as once, few or many, or as a class for expanded clones.

J | size | D | V | DNA | CDR3
TRBJ2-3 | . | TRBD2 | TRBV4-2 | TGTGCCAGCAGCCAACCCTCTAGCGGGGGGGGCACAGATACGCAGTATTTT | CASSQPSSGGGTDTQYF
TRBJ1-1 | . | . | TRBV5-1 | TGCGCCAGCAGCTTGGTGGAGGGAAACCCACAGGCTTTCTTT | CASSLVEGNPQAFF
TRBJ2-5 | . | . | TRBV10-3 | TGTGCCATCAGCGGTTCCGGGACTCCCCCGGAGACCCAGTACTTC | CAISGSGTPPETQYF
TRBJ1-2 | . | . | TRBV27 | TGTGCCAGCAGTCCCCTGGCGTCGGGTGGCTACACCTTC | CASSPLASGGYTF
TRBJ2-1 | . | TRBD2 | TRBV6-5 | TGTGCCAGCAGACCGACTAGCGGGGGGGCCAATGAGCAGTTCTTC | CASRPTSGGANEQFF
TRBJ2-1 | once | TRBD1 | TRBV11-2 | TGTGCCAGCAGCTTAGGTGTCCGGGACAGTGGCCATGAGCAGTTCTTC | CASSLGVRDSGHEQFF
TRBJ1-6 | . | . | TRBV27 | TGTGCCAGCAGTCATCCGTCTTCACCCCTCCACTTT | CASSHPSSPLHF
TRBJ1-1 | . | . | TRBV5-1 | TGCGCCAGCAGCTATGCAGTGAACACTGAAGCTTTCTTT | CASSYAVNTEAFF
TRBJ2-1 | . | TRBD2 | TRBV11-2 | TGTGCCAGCAGCCCCTGGACTAGCGGGGGGGCCGGGCTTAATGAGCAGTTCTTC | CASSPWTSGGAGLNEQFF
TRBJ2-7 | . | TRBD1 | TRBV19 | TGTGCCAGTGTAACAGGGGACCCCTACGAGCAGTACTTC | CASVTGDPYEQYF
TRBJ2-3 | . | TRBD2 | TRBV6-4 | TGTGCCAGCAGCCGGACTAGCGGTAGCACAGATACGCAGTATTTT | CASSRTSGSTDTQYF
TRBJ2-7 | . | . | TRBV25-1 | TGTGCCAGCAGCCTGGACAACTACGAGCAGTACTTC | CASSLDNYEQYF
TRBJ2-1 | . | . | TRBV5-4 | TGTGCCAGCAGCCCATACAGGGGAGGCACCTACAATGAGCAGTTCTTC | CASSPYRGGTYNEQFF
TRBJ1-5 | . | TRBD1 | TRBV6-1 | TGTGCCAGCAGGACAGGGGGCGAATACCGTCAGCCCCGGCATTTT | CASRTGGEYRQPRHF
TRBJ2-7 | . | TRBD2 | TRBV4-1 | TGCGCCAGCAGCCAACCGGGACTAGGATCCTACGAGCAGTACTTC | CASSQPGLGSYEQYF
TRBJ1-5 | few | TRBD1 | TRBV19 | TGTGCCAGTAGTATGACAGGGGGCGTTGGTCAGCCCCAGCATTTT | CASSMTGGVGQPQHF
TRBJ2-7 | . | TRBD2 | TRBV4-1 | TGCGCCAGCAGCCAACAAGCGGGAGCCTACGAGCAGTACTTC | CASSQQAGAYEQYF
TRBJ2-2 | . | . | TRBV4-2 | TGTGCCAGCAGCCCAGAGGGGGTGGAGGCGTTGGCCGGGGAGCTGTTTTTT | CASSPEGVEALAGELFF
TRBJ1-2 | . | TRBD1 | TRBV6-5 | TGTGCCAGCAGTAAGGAGGTTGGCACAGGGGAGGGCTACACCTTC | CASSKEVGTGEGYTF
TRBJ2-2 | . | TRBD2 | TRBV6-5 | TGTGCCAGCAGGTCCAGCGGGAGTCGTGGGGAGCTGTTTTTT | CASRSSGSRGELFF
TRBJ2-5 | . | . | TRBV11-3 | TGTGCCAGCAGCTTACGGGAGACCCAGTACTTC | CASSLRETQYF
TRBJ2-2 | . | . | TRBV25-1 | TGTGCCAGCAGTGGCCCCGTTGGACTCACTGTCGGGGAGCTGTTTTTT | CASSGPVGLTVGELFF
TRBJ2-2 | . | . | TRBV4-1 | TGCGCCAGCAGCCAAGATGGCGGAGGTCTAGCCGGGGAGCTGTTTTTT | CASSQDGGGLAGELFF
TRBJ2-7 | . | . | TRBV20-1 | TGCAGTGCTCTCGGCTACGAGCAGTACTTC | CSALGYEQYF
TRBJ2-7 | once | TRBD1 | TRBV5-4 | TGTGCCAGCACCGGAATGACAGGGAGCGAGCAGTACTTC | CASTGMTGSEQYF
TRBJ1-2 | . | TRBD1 | TRBV6-5 | TGTGCCAGCAGTTATTACACAGGGGACTATGGCTACACCTTC | CASSYYTGDYGYTF
TRBJ1-5 | . | TRBD1 | TRBV5-6 | TGTGCCAGCAGCTTAAGGGGGCACATCTATCAGCCCCAGCATTTT | CASSLRGHIYQPQHF
TRBJ2-7 | . | . | TRBV29-1 | TGCAGCGTCCGAGGGGACAAGGGATACGAGCAGTACTTC | CSVRGDKGYEQYF
TRBJ2-1 | . | . | TRBV19 | TGTGCCAGTAGTCAGGACCCTAGCTCCTACAATGAGCAGTTCTTC | CASSQDPSSYNEQFF
TRBJ1-2 | few | . | TRBV1 | TGCACCAGCAATGAGGGGCTAGGCTACACCTTC | CTSNEGLGYTF
TRBJ2-1 | . | TRBD2 | TRBV7-7 | TGTGCCAGCAGCTTAACGGAGCGGGGGCCCGCCTCCTACAATGAGCAGTTCTTC | CASSLTERGPASYNEQFF
TRBJ1-2 | once | . | TRBV2 | TGTGCCAGCAGTGAAGTCCAAAGGGATGGCTACACCTTC | CASSEVQRDGYTF
TRBJ2-7 | . | TRBD2 | TRBV27 | TGTGCCAGCAGTTTGTCGGGACTAGCGAGCTCCTACGAGCAGTACTTC | CASSLSGLASSYEQYF
TRBJ2-5 | . | . | TRBV27 | . | CASSFLAGGYQETQYF
TRBJ2-7 | . | . | TRBV7-8 | TGTGCCAGCAGCCCTAGGGCGGGATCCTACGAGCAGTACTTC | CASSPRAGSYEQYF
TRBJ1-2 | . | TRBD1 | TRBV5-1 | TGCGCCAGCAGCTTGGAAAGAAAGGACAGGTACCCCTACACCTTC | CASSLERKDRYPYTF
TRBJ2-7 | . | . | TRBV7-9 | TGTGCCAGCAGCGCCCAGACCGGGACTGCCTACGAGCAGTACTTC | CASSAQTGTAYEQYF
TRBJ1-4 | once | . | TRBV5-1 | TGCGCCAGCAGCCCGACGACGATGACTAATGAAAAACTGTTTTTT | CASSPTTMTNEKLFF
TRBJ2-5 | . | . | TRBV6-6 | TGTGCCAGCAGTCGGGACCTGAATTATCAAGAGACCCAGTACTTC | CASSRDLNYQETQYF
TRBJ2-3 | . | . | TRBV5-6 | TGTGCCAGCAGCCAGGGGGGGGGAGGGAGCACAGATACGCAGTATTTT | CASSQGGGGSTDTQYF
TRBJ1-6 | once | . | TRBV6-1 | TGTGCCAGCCGATCAGGGCCCTATAATTCACCCCTCCACTTT | CASRSGPYNSPLHF
TRBJ2-3 | . | . | TRBV12-2 | TGTGCAAGTCGCTTAATGGCTAGCGGGAAGACGCAGTATTTT | CASRLMASGKTQYF
TRBJ2-2 | . | TRBD2 | TRBV5-1 | TGCGCCAGCAGCTCAACCCAAAGCGGGGAGAACACCGGGGAGCTGTTTTTT | CASSSTQSGENTGELFF
TRBJ1-4 | . | TRBD1 | TRBV11-2 | TGTGCCAGCAGCTTAGCCGGGACAGGGACTGAAAAACTGTTTTTT | CASSLAGTGTEKLFF
TRBJ1-2 | . | . | TRBV29-1 | TGCAGCGTTATGCAGGGGTACGGCTACACCTTC | CSVMQGYGYTF
TRBJ2-7 | once | . | TRBV19 | TGTGCCAGTAGTATAGGCGCAGGCACCTACGAGCAGTACTTC | CASSIGAGTYEQYF
TRBJ2-1 | once | . | TRBV5-1 | TGCGCCAGCAGCCAGTTTGGGGGCGGCGAGCAGTTCTTC | CASSQFGGGEQFF
TRBJ2-2 | . | TRBD2 | TRBV4-2 | TGTGCCAGCAGCCAACTAGCGGGAGACCTTACGAACACCGGGGAGCTGTTTTTT | CASSQLAGDLTNTGELFF
TRBJ1-4 | . | . | TRBV4-1 | TGCGCCAGCAGCCAAGATAGGGTGAAACTGTTTTTT | CASSQDRVKLFF
TRBJ2-5 | . | . | TRBV4-1 | TGCGCCAGCAGCCAAGTCCCAGGGAGTGAGACCCAGTACTTC | CASSQVPGSETQYF
TRBJ2-3 | . | TRBD2 | TRBV4-1 | TGCGCCAGCAGCCAAGATCCCCCGGCGGTAGCGGGGGTAGATACGCAGTATTTT | CASSQDPPAVAGVDTQYF
TRBJ1-2 | . | TRBD1 | TRBV6-1 | TGTGCCAGCGAAGGACAGGGAGGCCTATATGGCTACACCTTC | CASEGQGGLYGYTF
TRBJ2-1 | . | . | TRBV5-4 | TGTGCCAGCAGCTTGTCTCGAGTTAATTCGAGACTTCCGGGGAATGAGCAGTTCTTC | CASSLSRVNSRLPGNEQFF
TRBJ2-2 | . | TRBD1 | TRBV5-4 | TGTGCCAGCAGCCCATGGACAGGGCCCGCCGGGGAGCTGTTTTTT | CASSPWTGPAGELFF